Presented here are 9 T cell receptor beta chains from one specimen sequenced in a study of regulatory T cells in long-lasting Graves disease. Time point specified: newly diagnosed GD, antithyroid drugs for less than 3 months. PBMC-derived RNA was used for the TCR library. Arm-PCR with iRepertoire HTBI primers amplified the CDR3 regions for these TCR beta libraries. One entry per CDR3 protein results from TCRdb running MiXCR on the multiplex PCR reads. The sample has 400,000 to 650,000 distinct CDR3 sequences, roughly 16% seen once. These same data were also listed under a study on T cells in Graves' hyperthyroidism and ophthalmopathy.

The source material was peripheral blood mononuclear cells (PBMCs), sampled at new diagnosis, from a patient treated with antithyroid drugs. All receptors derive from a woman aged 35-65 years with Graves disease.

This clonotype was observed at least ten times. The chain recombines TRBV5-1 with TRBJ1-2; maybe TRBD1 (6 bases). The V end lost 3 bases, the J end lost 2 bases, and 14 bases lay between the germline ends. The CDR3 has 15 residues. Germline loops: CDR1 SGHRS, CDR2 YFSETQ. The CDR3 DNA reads TGCGCCAGCAGCTGGACCGGGACACAAAACTATGGCTACACCTTC. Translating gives CASSWTGTQNYGYTF. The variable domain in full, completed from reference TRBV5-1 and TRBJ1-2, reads KAGVTQTPRYLIKTRGQQVTLSCSPISGHRSVSWYQQTPGQGLQFLFEYFSETQRNKGNFPGRFSGRQFSNSRSEMNVSTLELGDSALYLCASSWTGTQNYGYTFGSGTRLTVV.

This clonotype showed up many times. The CDR3 coding sequence is TGTGCCAGCAGCTTAGAACCGGGACCCAACTATGGCTACACCTTC. It yields the protein CASSLEPGPNYGYTF. The genes are TRBV7-2 and TRBJ1-2; tentatively, D is TRBD1 (5 bases). V was clipped by 1 base and J by 2 bases, with 11 bases between them. CDR1 is SGHTA, CDR2 FQGNSA, per germline. This CDR3 is built from 15 residues.

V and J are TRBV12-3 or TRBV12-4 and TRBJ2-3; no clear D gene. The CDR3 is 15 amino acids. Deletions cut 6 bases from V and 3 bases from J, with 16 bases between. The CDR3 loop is CASSRSTALTDTQYF. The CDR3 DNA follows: TGTGCCAGCAGCCGGTCCACCGCCTTAACAGATACGCAGTATTTT.

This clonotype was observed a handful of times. The DNA for the CDR3 is TGCGCCAGCAGGGGTATGGTCGGCGAGCAGTACTTC. Protein sequence: CASRGMVGEQYF. V is TRBV10-2 and J is TRBJ2-7; D is uncertain. Per the germline V gene, CDR1 is WSHSY and CDR2 is SAAADI. The CDR3 loop spans 12 amino acids. Trimming stripped 6 bases from V and 6 bases from J, with 12 bases between.

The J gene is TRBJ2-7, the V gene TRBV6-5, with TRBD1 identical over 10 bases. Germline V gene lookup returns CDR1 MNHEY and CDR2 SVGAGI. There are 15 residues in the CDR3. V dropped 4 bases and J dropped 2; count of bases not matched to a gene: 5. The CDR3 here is CASSSKDRGTYEQYF. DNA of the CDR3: TGTGCCAGCAGTTCGAAGGACAGGGGGACCTACGAGCAGTACTTC.

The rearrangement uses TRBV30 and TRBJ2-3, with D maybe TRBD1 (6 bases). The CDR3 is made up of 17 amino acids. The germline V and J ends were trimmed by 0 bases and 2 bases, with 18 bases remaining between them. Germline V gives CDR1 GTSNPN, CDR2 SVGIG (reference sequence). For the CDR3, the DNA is TGTGCCTGGAGTGTTGGCCAGGGGAATTTTTACACAGATACGCAGTATTTT. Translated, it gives CAWSVGQGNFYTDTQYF.

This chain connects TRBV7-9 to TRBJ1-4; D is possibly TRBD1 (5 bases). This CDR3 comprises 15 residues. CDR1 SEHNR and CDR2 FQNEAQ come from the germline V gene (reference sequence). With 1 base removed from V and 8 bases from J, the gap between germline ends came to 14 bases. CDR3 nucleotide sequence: TGTGCCAGCAGCTTAGTGAGGGGTCTAGACGAAAAACTGTTTTTT. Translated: CASSLVRGLDEKLFF.

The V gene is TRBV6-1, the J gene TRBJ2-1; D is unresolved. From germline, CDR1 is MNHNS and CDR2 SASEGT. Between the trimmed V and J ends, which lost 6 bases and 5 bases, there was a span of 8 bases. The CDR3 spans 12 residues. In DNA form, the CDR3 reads TGTGCCAGCAGGGACCCCAACAATGAGCAGTTCTTC. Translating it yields CASRDPNNEQFF.

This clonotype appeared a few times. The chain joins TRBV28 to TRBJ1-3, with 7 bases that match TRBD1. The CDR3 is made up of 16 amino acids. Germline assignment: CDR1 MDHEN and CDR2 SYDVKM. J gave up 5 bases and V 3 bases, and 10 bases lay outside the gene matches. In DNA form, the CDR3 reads TGTGCCAGCAGTTTTATGACAGGGATAGTCCGAAACACCATATATTTT. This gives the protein CASSFMTGIVRNTIYF.